The clone carrying this T cell receptor beta chain was detected once. The cohort comprised adults aged about 18 to 100 years residing in 20 to 30 US areas. Participants' reported clinical history set cohort assignment. In the authors' methods: Amplification of reference gene primers provided the estimated nucleated cell counts. Using immunoSEQ multiplex PCR, the repertoire was profiled, and TCRdb retains in-frame clones only, with some absent. V and J calls and clone size follow that table, whereas D and trimming were derived from the DNA. The sample contains under 500,000 clones, 80% to 90% of which appear only once. The sample originates from a study of blood T cell repertoires in COVID-19. Across the whole study: In each case, the material was cDNA or gDNA derived from T cells, B-cell-depleted T cells, or PBMCs.

V lost 5 bases and J 5 bases, leaving 15 bases between the germline ends. CDR3 length: 15 residues. Germline lookup yields CDR1 MDHEN and CDR2 SYDVKM. The TCR comes from a man aged 30 to 39 who had recovered from COVID-19. The sample was PBMCs or T cells enriched from blood (not recorded which). The chain joins TRBV28 to TRBJ2-2, with D tentatively TRBD1 (5 bases). The CDR3 nucleotides are TGTGCCAGCAGTCTGGGGTCAGGGAAGACCGGGGAGCTGTTTTTT. Protein sequence: CASSLGSGKTGELFF. The variable domain in full, with the rest retrieved from reference TRBV28 and TRBJ2-2, is DVKVTQSSRYLVKRTGEKVFLECVQDMDHENMFWYRQDPGLGLRLIYFSYDVKMKEKGDIPEGYSVSREKKERFSLILESASTNQTSMYLCASSLGSGKTGELFFGEGSRLTVL.